This T cell receptor (beta chain) was retrieved from a study of T cell responses to AZD1222 COVID-19 vaccine. The length of the CDR3 is 12 residues. V was clipped by 2 bases and J by 6 bases, with 8 bases between them. The germline CDR1 and CDR2 sequences are KGHSH and LQKENI. Here immunoSEQ multiplex PCR was the method, and the copy in TCRdb shows in-frame clones only, minus some. The sample lists about 150,000 clones, about 85% seen once, with approximately 7.2% in the top ten. The sequencing here drew on peripheral blood, taken after recovery from COVID-19. V gene TRBV18 combines with J gene TRBJ2-7; D unresolved. This receptor was taken from an adult who had recovered from COVID-19. The CDR3 nucleotides are TGTGCCAGCTCACCAATTTTAAGCGAGCAGTACTTC. This gives the protein CASSPILSEQYF.